The 3 T cell receptor beta chains below were found in one sample sequenced in a study of beta chain features in type 1 diabetes. Study-wide results and limits: Moderately but significantly shorter TCRB CDR3s were found in Type 1 diabetes patients in all four CD4+ subsets.

Which antigens these TCRs recognize remains unknown. What was sequenced were expressed TCRB transcripts, since all of the isolated RNA had been reverse transcribed. The method was immunoSEQ multiplex PCR; TCRdb's version includes in-frame clones alone and lacks a portion of them. The sample holds over 600,000 clones; under 15% are singletons and the top ten take roughly 0.11%. The sequenced sample was naive CD4+ T cells from blood. Receptors originate from a man between 25 and 39 years old with type 1 diabetes.

The chain links TRBV7-8 to TRBJ2-7, with TRBD1 matching over 7 bases. The J segment lost 0 bases and the V segment lost 3 bases, leaving 2 bases of the junction unmatched. The CDR3 consists of 14 residues. Germline loops: CDR1 SGHVS, CDR2 FQNEAQ. The CDR3 sequence: CASSLTGSSYEQYF. The CDR3 DNA is TGTGCCAGCAGCTTGACAGGGAGCTCCTACGAGCAGTACTTC.

The chain uses TRBV7-2 and TRBJ2-7; D is ambiguous. Germline V gene data show CDR1 as SGHTA and CDR2 as FQGNSA. Trimming took 3 bases from V and 3 from J, leaving 12 bases between them. This CDR3 has 14 amino acids. CDR3 in DNA: TGTGCCAGCAGCTTCAGAGAGGTGAGCTACGAGCAGTACTTC. Translating it yields CASSFREVSYEQYF.

V usage is TRBV19 and J usage is TRBJ2-2; TRBD1 might be the D (6 bases). V was pared by 3 bases and J by 6 bases, with 11 bases between. Germline CDR1 LNHDA, CDR2 SQIVND (reference sequence). The CDR3 is 14 residues long. In DNA form, the CDR3 reads TGTGCCAGTAGTATTAGGGGGTTAGCCGGGGAGCTGTTTTTT. Amino acids: CASSIRGLAGELFF.